The present entry profiles one TCR beta chain with its context. The source of the sample is a study of blood T cell repertoires in COVID-19. Overall study context: Material from acute and convalescent COVID-19 was sourced from the United States, Italy and Spain. T cells, B-cell-depleted T cells, or PBMCs provided the cDNA or gDNA that served as material.

The CDR3 extends over 15 amino acids. Trimming took 0 bases from V and 7 from J, leaving 16 bases between them. Germline CDR1 SGHNT, CDR2 YYREEE (reference sequence). Original processing methods: Estimation of nucleated cell counts relied on the amplification of reference gene primers. The repertoire was sequenced with immunoSEQ multiplex PCR; TCRdb's copy has only in-frame clones and lacks some. V and J calls and clone size are as listed in that table; D and trimming were resolved from the DNA. In the table there are about 200,000 clones, just under 85% of which are singletons. The material sequenced was peripheral blood. This TCR was sampled from a human donor with acute or convalescent COVID-19. The donor label of this sample is uncertain. The J gene is TRBJ2-5, the V gene TRBV5-4; perhaps TRBD2 as D (5 bases). The CDR3 bases are TGTGCCAGCAGCTTGGGAGCGGTAGACCCCAGGACCCAGTACTTC. Its translation: CASSLGAVDPRTQYF.